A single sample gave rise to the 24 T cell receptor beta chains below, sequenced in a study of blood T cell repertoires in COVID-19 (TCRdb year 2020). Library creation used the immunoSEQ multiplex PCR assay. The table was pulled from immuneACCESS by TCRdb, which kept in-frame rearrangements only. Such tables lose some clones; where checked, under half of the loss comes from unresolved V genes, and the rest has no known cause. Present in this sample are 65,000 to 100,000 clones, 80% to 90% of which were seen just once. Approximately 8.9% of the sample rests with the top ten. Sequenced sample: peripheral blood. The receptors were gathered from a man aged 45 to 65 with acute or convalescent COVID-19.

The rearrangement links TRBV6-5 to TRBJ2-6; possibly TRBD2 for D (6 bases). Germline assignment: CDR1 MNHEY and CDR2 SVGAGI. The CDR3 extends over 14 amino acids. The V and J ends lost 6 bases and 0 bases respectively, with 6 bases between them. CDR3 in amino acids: CASSGGSGANVLTF. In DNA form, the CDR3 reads TGTGCCAGCAGCGGGGGCTCTGGGGCCAACGTCCTGACTTTC.

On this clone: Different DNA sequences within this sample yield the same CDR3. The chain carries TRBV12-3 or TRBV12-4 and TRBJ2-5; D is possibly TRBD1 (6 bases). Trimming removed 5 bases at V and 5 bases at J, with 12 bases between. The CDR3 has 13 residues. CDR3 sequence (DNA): TGTGCCAGCAGTCTCACAGGGACGGAGACCCAGTACTTC. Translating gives CASSLTGTETQYF.

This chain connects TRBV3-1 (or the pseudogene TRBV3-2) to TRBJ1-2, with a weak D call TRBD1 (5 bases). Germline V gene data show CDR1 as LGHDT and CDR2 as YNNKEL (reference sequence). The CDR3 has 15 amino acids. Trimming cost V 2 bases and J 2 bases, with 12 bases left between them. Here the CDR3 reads CASSQSATANYGYTF. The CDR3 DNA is TGTGCCAGCAGCCAATCGGCGACAGCGAACTATGGCTACACCTTC.

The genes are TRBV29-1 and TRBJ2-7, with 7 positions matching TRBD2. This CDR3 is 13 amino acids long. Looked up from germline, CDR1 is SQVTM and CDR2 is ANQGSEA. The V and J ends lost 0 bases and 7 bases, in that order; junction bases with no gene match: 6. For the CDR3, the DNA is TGCAGCGTTGAAGATGTGGTCGGGGGGGAGCAGTACTTC. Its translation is CSVEDVVGGEQYF.

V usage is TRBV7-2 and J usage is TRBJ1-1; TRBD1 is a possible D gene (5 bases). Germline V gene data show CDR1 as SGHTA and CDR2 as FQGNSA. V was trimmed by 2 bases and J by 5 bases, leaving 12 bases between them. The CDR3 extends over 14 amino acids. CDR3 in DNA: TGTGCCAGCAGCTTAAACCAAGGGGTTACTGAAGCTTTCTTT. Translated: CASSLNQGVTEAFF.

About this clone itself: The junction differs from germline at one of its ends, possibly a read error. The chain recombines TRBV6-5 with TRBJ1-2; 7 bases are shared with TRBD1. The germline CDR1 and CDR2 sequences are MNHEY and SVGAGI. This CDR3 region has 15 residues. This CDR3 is CASSDSTGSSTDYTF. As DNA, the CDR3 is TGTGCCAGCAGTGACTCGACAGGGTCTTCTACTGACTACACCTTC.

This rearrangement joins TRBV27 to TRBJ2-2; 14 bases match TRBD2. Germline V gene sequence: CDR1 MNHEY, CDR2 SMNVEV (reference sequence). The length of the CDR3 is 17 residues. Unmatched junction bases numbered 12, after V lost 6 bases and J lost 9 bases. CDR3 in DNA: TGTGCCAGCAGCCGACGGTCTGGGACTAGCGGGGGCCGGGAGCTGTTTTTT. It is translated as CASSRRSGTSGGRELFF.

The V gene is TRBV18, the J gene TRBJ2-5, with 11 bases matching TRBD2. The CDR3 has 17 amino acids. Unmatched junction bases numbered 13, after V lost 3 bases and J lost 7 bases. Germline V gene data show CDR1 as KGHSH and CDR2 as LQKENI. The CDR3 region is CASSPQGTSGRGGTQYF. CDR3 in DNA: TGTGCCAGCTCACCTCAAGGGACTAGCGGAAGAGGAGGGACCCAGTACTTC.

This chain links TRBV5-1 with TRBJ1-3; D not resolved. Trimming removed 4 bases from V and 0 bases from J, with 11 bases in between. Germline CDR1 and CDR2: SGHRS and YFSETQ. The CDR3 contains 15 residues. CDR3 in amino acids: CASSPTAISGNTIYF. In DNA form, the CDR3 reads TGCGCCAGCAGCCCAACCGCGATCTCTGGAAACACCATATATTTT.

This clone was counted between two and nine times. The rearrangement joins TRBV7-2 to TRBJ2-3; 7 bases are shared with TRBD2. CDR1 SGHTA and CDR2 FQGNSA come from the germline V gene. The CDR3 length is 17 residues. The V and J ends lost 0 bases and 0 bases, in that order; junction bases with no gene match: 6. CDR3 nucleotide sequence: TGTGCCAGCAGCTTAGCGGTGGGGCGGGGGAGCACAGATACGCAGTATTTT. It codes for CASSLAVGRGSTDTQYF.

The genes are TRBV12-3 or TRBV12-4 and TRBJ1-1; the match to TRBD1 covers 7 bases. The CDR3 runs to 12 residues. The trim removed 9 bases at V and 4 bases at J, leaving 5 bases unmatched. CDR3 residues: CASAQGSTEAFF. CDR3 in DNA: TGTGCCAGTGCACAGGGGAGCACTGAAGCTTTCTTT.

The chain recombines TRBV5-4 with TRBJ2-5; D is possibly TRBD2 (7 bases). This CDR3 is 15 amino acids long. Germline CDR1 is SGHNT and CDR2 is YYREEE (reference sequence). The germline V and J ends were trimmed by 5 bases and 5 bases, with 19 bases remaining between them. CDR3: CASRAGGLWSETQYF. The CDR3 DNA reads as TGTGCCAGCAGGGCCGGGGGGCTCTGGTCGGAGACCCAGTACTTC. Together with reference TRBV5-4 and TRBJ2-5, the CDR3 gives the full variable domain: ETGVTQSPTHLIKTRGQQVTLRCSSQSGHNTVSWYQQALGQGPQFIFQYYREEENGRGNFPPRFSGLQFPNYSSELNVNALELDDSALYLCASRAGGLWSETQYFGPGTRLLVL.

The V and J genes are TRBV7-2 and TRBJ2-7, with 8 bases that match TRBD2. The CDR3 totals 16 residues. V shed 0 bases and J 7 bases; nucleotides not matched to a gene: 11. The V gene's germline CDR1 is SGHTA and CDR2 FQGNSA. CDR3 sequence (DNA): TGTGCCAGCAGCTTAGCGCTCCGGGGGGGTATTATGGAGCAGTACTTC. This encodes CASSLALRGGIMEQYF.

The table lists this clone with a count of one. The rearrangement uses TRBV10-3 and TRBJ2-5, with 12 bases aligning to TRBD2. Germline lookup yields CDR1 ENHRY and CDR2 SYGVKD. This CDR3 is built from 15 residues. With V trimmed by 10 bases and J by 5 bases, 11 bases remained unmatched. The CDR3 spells CASASGGATRETQYF. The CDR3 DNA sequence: TGTGCCAGCGCTAGCGGGGGGGCCACGCGGGAGACCCAGTACTTC.

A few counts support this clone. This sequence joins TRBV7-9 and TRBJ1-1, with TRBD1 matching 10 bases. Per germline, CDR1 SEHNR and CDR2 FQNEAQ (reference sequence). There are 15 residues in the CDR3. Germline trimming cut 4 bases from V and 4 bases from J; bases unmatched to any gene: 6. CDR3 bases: TGTGCCAGCAGCTGGCAGACAGGGGGCCCCACTGAAGCTTTCTTT. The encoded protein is CASSWQTGGPTEAFF.

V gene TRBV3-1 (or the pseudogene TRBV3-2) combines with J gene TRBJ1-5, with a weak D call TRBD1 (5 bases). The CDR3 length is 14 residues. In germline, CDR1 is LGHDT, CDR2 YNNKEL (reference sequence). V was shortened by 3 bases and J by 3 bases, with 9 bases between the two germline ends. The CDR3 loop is CASSHGGTNQPQHF. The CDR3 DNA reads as TGTGCCAGCAGCCACGGGGGGACCAATCAGCCCCAGCATTTT.

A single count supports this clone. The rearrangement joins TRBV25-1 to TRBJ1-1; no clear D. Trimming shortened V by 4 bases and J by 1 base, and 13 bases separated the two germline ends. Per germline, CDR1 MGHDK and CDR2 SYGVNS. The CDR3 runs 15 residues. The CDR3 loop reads CASSASPPRNTEAFF. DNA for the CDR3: TGTGCCAGCAGTGCCTCCCCCCCCCGGAACACTGAAGCTTTCTTT.

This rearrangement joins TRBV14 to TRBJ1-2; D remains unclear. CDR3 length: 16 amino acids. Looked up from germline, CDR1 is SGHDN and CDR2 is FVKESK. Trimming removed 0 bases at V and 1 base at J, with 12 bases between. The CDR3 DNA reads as TGTGCCAGCAGCCAAGATCTAGGTATCAATAACTATGGCTACACCTTC. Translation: CASSQDLGINNYGYTF.

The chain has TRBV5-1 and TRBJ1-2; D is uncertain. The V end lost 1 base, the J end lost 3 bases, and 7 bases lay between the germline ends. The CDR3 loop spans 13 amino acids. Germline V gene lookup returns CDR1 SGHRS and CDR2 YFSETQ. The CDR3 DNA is TGCGCCAGCAGCTTGACGGAGTACTATGGCTACACCTTC. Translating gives CASSLTEYYGYTF. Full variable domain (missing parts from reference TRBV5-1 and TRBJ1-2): KAGVTQTPRYLIKTRGQQVTLSCSPISGHRSVSWYQQTPGQGLQFLFEYFSETQRNKGNFPGRFSGRQFSNSRSEMNVSTLELGDSALYLCASSLTEYYGYTFGSGTRLTVV.

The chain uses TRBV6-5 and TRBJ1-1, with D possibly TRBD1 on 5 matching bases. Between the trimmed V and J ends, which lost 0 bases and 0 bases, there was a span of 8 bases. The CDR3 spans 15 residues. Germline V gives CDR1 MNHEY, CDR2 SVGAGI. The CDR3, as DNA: TGTGCCAGCAGTTACTCAGGGGCCATGAACACTGAAGCTTTCTTT. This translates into CASSYSGAMNTEAFF.

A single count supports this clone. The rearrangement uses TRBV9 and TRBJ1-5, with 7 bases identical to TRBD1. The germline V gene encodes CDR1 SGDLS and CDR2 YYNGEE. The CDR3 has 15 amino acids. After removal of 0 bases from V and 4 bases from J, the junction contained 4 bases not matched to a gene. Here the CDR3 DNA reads TGTGCCAGCAGCGTAGTTGTGACAGGGAATCAGCCCCAGCATTTT. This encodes CASSVVVTGNQPQHF. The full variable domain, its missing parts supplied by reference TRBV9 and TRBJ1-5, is DSGVTQTPKHLITATGQRVTLRCSPRSGDLSVYWYQQSLDQGLQFLIQYYNGEERAKGNILERFSAQQFPDLHSELNLSSLELGDSALYFCASSVVVTGNQPQHFGDGTRLSIL.

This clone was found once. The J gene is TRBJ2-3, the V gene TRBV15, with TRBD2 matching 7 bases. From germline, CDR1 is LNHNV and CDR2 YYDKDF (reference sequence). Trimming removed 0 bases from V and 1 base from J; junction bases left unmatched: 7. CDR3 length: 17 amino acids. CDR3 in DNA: TGTGCCACCAGCAGAGATTTAATGGGGGGGGGCACAGATACGCAGTATTTT. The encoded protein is CATSRDLMGGGTDTQYF.

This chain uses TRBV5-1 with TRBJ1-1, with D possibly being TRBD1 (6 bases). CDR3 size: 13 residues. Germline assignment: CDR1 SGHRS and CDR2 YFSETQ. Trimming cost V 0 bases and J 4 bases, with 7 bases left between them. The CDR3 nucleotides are TGCGCCAGCAGCTTGGACAGGGTCACTGAAGCTTTCTTT. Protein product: CASSLDRVTEAFF.

The CDR3 coding sequence is TGCGCCAGCAGCCAAGGATCAGGGGTTATCTTAGCCAAAAACATTCAGTACTTC. It translates to CASSQGSGVILAKNIQYF. The V and J genes are TRBV4-1 and TRBJ2-4; D might be TRBD1 (6 bases). V was cut by 1 base and J by 0 bases, with 16 bases left in between. This CDR3 region has 18 residues. Germline assignment: CDR1 MGHRA and CDR2 YSYEKL.